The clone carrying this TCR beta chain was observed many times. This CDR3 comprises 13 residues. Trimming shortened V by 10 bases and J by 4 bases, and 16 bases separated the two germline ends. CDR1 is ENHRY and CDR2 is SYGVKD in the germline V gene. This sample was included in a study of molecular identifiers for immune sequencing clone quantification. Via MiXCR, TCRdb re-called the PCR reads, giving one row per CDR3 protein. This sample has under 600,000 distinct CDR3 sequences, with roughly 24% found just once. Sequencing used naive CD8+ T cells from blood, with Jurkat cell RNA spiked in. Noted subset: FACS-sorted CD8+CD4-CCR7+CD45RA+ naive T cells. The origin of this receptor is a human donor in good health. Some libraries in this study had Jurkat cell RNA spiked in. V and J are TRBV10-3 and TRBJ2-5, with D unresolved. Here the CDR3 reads CATRIPLAETQYF. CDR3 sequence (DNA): TGTGCCACGAGGATCCCTTTGGCAGAGACCCAGTACTTC.